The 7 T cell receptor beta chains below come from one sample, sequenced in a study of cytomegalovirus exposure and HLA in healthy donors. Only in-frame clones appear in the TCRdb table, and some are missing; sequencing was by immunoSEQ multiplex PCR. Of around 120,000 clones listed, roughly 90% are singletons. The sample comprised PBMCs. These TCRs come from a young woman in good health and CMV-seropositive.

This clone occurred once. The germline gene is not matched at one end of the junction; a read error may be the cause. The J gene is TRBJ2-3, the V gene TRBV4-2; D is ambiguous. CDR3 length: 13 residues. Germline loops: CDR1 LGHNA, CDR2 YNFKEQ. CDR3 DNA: TGTGCCAGCAGCCAAGATAGTGGTAGCCACCAACATTTT. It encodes CASSQDSGSHQHF.

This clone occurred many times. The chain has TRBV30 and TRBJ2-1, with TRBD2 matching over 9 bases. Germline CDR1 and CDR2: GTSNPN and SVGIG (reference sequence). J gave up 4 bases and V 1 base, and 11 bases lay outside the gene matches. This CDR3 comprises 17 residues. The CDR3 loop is CAWSGGSGGLAYNEQFF. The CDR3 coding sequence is TGTGCCTGGAGTGGAGGAAGCGGGGGGCTAGCTTACAATGAGCAGTTCTTC.

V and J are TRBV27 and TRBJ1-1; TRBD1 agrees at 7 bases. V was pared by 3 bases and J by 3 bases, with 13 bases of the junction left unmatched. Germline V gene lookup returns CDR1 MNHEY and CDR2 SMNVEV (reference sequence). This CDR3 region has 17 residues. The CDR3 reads CASSLGPRGRGDTEAFF. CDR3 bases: TGTGCCAGCAGTTTGGGACCCCGGGGCAGGGGGGACACTGAAGCTTTCTTT.

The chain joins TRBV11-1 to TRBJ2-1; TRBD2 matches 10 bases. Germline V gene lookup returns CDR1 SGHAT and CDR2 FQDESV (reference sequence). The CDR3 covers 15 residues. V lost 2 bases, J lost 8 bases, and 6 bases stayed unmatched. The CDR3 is CASSLRASGSYEQFF. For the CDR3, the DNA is TGTGCCAGCAGCTTAAGGGCTAGCGGGAGCTATGAGCAGTTCTTC. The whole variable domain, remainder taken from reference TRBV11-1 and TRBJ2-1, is EAEVAQSPRYKITEKSQAVAFWCDPISGHATLYWYRQILGQGPELLVQFQDESVVDDSQLPKDRFSAERLKGVDSTLKIQPAELGDSAMYLCASSLRASGSYEQFFGPGTRLTVL.

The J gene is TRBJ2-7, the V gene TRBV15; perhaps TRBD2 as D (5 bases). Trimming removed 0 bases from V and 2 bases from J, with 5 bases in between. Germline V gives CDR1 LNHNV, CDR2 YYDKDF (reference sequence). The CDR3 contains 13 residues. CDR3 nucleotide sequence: TGTGCCACCAGCAGAGAGAGGGCCTACGAGCAGTACTTC. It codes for CATSRERAYEQYF.

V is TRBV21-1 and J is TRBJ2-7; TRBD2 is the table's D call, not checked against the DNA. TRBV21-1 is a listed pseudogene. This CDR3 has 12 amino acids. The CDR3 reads CASSKAYRVSAF. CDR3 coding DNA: TGTGCCAGCAGCAAAGCCTACCGGGTTTCTGCATTC.

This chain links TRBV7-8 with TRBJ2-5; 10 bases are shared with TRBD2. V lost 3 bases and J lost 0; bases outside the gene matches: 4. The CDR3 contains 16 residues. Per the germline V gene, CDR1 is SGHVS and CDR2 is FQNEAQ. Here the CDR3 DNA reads TGTGCCAGCAGCTTGCTAGCGGGAGCCTACCAAGAGACCCAGTACTTC. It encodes CASSLLAGAYQETQYF.